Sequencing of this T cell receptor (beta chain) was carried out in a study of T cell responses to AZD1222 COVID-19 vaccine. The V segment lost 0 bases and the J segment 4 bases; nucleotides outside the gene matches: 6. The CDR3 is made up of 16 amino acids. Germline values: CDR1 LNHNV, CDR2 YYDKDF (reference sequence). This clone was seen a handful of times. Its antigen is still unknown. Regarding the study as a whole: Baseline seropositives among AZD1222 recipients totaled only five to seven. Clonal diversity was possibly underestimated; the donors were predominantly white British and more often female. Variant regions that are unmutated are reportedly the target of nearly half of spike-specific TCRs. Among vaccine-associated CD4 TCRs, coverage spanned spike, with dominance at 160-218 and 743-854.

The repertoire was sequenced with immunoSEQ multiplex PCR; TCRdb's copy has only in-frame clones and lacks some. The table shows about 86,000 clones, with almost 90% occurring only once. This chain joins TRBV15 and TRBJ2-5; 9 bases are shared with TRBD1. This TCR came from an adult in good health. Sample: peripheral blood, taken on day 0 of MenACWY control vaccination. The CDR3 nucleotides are TGTGCCACCAGCAGAGATCAGGGGACAGGGTCAGAGACCCAGTACTTC. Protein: CATSRDQGTGSETQYF. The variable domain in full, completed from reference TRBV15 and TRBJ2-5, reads DAMVIQNPRYQVTQFGKPVTLSCSQTLNHNVMYWYQQKSSQAPKLLFHYYDKDFNNEADTPDNFQSRRPNTSFCFLDIRSPGLGDTAMYLCATSRDQGTGSETQYFGPGTRLLVL.